The 14 T cell receptor beta chains reported below all come from one sample, sequenced in a study of OX40 agonist ivuxolimab in advanced cancers. Here immunoSEQ multiplex PCR was the method, and the copy in TCRdb shows in-frame clones only, minus some. The sample lists more than 95,000 clones; roughly 94% were seen once. The sample here was CD4+ or CD8+ T cells sorted from blood, taken in a trial of the OX40 agonist ivuxolimab. These receptors all stem from an adult with an advanced solid tumor such as melanoma, head and neck, liver or kidney cancer.

This rearrangement joins TRBV19 to TRBJ1-2; 9 nucleotides match TRBD1. Germline V gives CDR1 LNHDA, CDR2 SQIVND (reference sequence). J gave up 2 bases and V 9 bases, and 10 bases lay outside the gene matches. This CDR3 is built from 15 residues. DNA of the CDR3: TGTGCCAGCAACAGTCCCGGGACAGGGAACTATGGCTACACCTTC. It translates to CASNSPGTGNYGYTF. Using reference TRBV19 and TRBJ1-2 for the parts outside the CDR3, the full variable domain is DGGITQSPKYLFRKEGQNVTLSCEQNLNHDAMYWYRQDPGQGLRLIYYSQIVNDFQKGDIAEGYSVSREKKESFPLTVTSAQKNPTAFYLCASNSPGTGNYGYTFGSGTRLTVV.

The V and J genes are TRBV5-1 and TRBJ1-5; TRBD1 matches at 10 bases. V was clipped by 4 bases and J by 5 bases; unmatched bases: 3. The CDR3 contains 14 residues. Germline CDR1 and CDR2: SGHRS and YFSETQ. This CDR3 is CASSAGTGDQPQHF. The CDR3 region has the DNA TGCGCCAGCAGCGCCGGGACAGGGGATCAGCCCCAGCATTTT.

The chain recombines TRBV19 with TRBJ2-2; 7 bases are a match to TRBD1. Per germline, CDR1 LNHDA and CDR2 SQIVND (reference sequence). The CDR3 runs 17 residues. V dropped 9 bases and J dropped 4; count of bases not matched to a gene: 17. CDR3: CASELVPGGLSTGELFF. In DNA, the CDR3 is TGTGCCAGCGAGCTCGTCCCAGGGGGATTGAGCACCGGGGAGCTGTTTTTT.

The chain combines TRBV28 with TRBJ2-5, with 15 positions matching TRBD2. V was pared by 6 bases and J by 7 bases, with 12 bases of the junction left unmatched. CDR1 is MDHEN and CDR2 is SYDVKM in the germline V gene. The CDR3 runs 17 residues. This chain's CDR3 is CASSPTGTSGRTGTQYF. CDR3 nucleotide sequence: TGTGCCAGCAGCCCGACCGGGACTAGCGGGAGGACAGGGACCCAGTACTTC.

The CDR3 DNA sequence: TGTGCCAGCAGTTCCCCCGCGGGGGTTAGCACAGATACGCAGTATTTT. Residues: CASSSPAGVSTDTQYF. V usage is TRBV6-5 and J usage is TRBJ2-3; 7 positions match TRBD2. Germline V gene data show CDR1 as MNHEY and CDR2 as SVGAGI. The CDR3 contains 16 residues. With 4 bases clipped from V and 0 bases from J, the junction kept 7 bases outside the gene matches.

This clone was detected only a few times. The chain combines TRBV6-5 with TRBJ2-3; D not certain. Germline V gene sequence: CDR1 MNHEY, CDR2 SVGAGI. V gave up 0 bases and J gave up 4 bases, with 11 bases separating them. This CDR3 region has 15 residues. The CDR3 bases are TGTGCCAGCAGTTACTCGTTAGTAGCCGCAGATACGCAGTATTTT. Translating gives CASSYSLVAADTQYF.

This clone was detected once. The rearrangement links TRBV10-2 to TRBJ2-2; D unresolved. With 0 bases removed from V and 7 bases from J, the gap between germline ends came to 3 bases. The CDR3 has 12 amino acids. Germline V CDR1 and CDR2: WSHSY, SAAADI. CDR3 coding DNA: TGCGCCAGCAGTGAGTCGTTCGGGGAGCTGTTTTTT. Translation gives CASSESFGELFF.

This clone has only a few counts. This chain uses TRBV18 with TRBJ1-1; a possible D gene is TRBD1 (5 bases). Germline CDR1 is KGHSH and CDR2 is LQKENI. The CDR3 has 13 amino acids. V dropped 3 bases and J dropped 8 bases, with 13 bases sitting between them. CDR3 coding DNA: TGTGCCAGCTCACCGAAACAGGAGGGCGAAGCTTTCTTT. Amino acid sequence: CASSPKQEGEAFF.

This clone was observed a handful of times. The chain carries TRBV6-5 and TRBJ1-2; TRBD1 is a possible D gene (6 bases). The ends were cut back, 5 bases at V and 3 bases at J, with 10 bases in the middle. The CDR3 consists of 13 residues. CDR1 is MNHEY and CDR2 is SVGAGI in the germline V gene. The CDR3 region is CASSPGTHYGYTF. In nucleotides, the CDR3 is TGTGCCAGCAGTCCCGGGACACACTATGGCTACACCTTC.

The rearrangement uses TRBV29-1 and TRBJ1-4; D ambiguous. Trimming cost V 4 bases and J 8 bases, with 5 bases left between them. CDR3 length: 10 amino acids. Germline V CDR1 and CDR2: SQVTM, ANQGSEA. The CDR3 sequence is CSVGREKLFF. CDR3 coding DNA: TGCAGCGTTGGTAGGGAAAAACTGTTTTTT.

V usage is TRBV11-2 and J usage is TRBJ1-5; D possibly corresponds to TRBD1 (6 bases). CDR1 SGHAT and CDR2 FQNNGV come from the germline V gene. The CDR3 spans 14 residues. The ends were cut back, 5 bases at V and 6 bases at J, with 14 bases in the middle. The CDR3 spells CASSTGFAAQPQHF. CDR3 sequence (DNA): TGTGCCAGCAGCACAGGGTTCGCAGCTCAGCCCCAGCATTTT. Variable domain in full (rest from reference TRBV11-2 and TRBJ1-5): EAGVAQSPRYKIIEKRQSVAFWCNPISGHATLYWYQQILGQGPKLLIQFQNNGVVDDSQLPKDRFSAERLKGVDSTLKIQPAKLEDSAVYLCASSTGFAAQPQHFGDGTRLSIL.

The J gene is TRBJ2-7, the V gene TRBV5-5; D call uncertain. Deletions cut 0 bases from V and 6 bases from J, with 7 bases between. The V gene's germline CDR1 is SGHKS and CDR2 YYEKEE (reference sequence). The CDR3 is 12 amino acids. The CDR3 nucleotides read TGTGCCAGCAGCTTGGGCACAGCCGAGCAGTACTTC. Amino acids: CASSLGTAEQYF. The full variable domain, with the rest looked up from reference TRBV5-5 and TRBJ2-7, is DAGVTQSPTHLIKTRGQQVTLRCSPISGHKSVSWYQQVLGQGPQFIFQYYEKEERGRGNFPDRFSARQFPNYSSELNVNALLLGDSALYLCASSLGTAEQYFGPGTRLTVT.

The CDR3 spells CASSLGEGSTEAFF. CDR3 bases: TGTGCCAGCAGCTTGGGTGAGGGCAGCACTGAAGCTTTCTTT. V usage is TRBV5-4 and J usage is TRBJ1-1; D is unresolved. The V gene lost 0 bases and the J gene lost 4 bases, with 10 bases spanning the gap. CDR3 length: 14 amino acids. CDR1 SGHNT and CDR2 YYREEE come from the germline V gene (reference sequence).

The chain uses TRBV28 and TRBJ1-3; D is unresolved. Trimming took off 5 bases at V and 5 bases at J, with 4 bases between the two ends. The CDR3 is 11 residues long. Germline V gene data show CDR1 as MDHEN and CDR2 as SYDVKM. CDR3 loop: CASSHRNTIYF. CDR3 coding DNA: TGTGCCAGCAGTCACAGAAACACCATATATTTT. The complete variable domain, with remaining parts taken from reference TRBV28 and TRBJ1-3, reads DVKVTQSSRYLVKRTGEKVFLECVQDMDHENMFWYRQDPGLGLRLIYFSYDVKMKEKGDIPEGYSVSREKKERFSLILESASTNQTSMYLCASSHRNTIYFGEGSWLTVV.